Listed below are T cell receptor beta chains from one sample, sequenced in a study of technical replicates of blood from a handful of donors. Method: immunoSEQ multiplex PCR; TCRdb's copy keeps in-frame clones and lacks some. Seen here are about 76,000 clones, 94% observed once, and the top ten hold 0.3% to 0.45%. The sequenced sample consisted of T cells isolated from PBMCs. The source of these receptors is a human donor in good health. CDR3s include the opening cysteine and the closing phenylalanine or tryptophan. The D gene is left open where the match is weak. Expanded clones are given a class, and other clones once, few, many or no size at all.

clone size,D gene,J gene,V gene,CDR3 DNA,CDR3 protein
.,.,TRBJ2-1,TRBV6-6,TGTGCCAGCAGTTATGGAGACAATGAGCAGTTCTTC,CASSYGDNEQFF
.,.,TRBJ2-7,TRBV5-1,TGCGCCAGCAGCTTTGGAGGTAGCTCCTACGAGCAGTACTTC,CASSFGGSSYEQYF
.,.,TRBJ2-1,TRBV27,TGTGCCAGCAGTTTAAGGGACACCCGAAATGAGCAGTTCTTC,CASSLRDTRNEQFF
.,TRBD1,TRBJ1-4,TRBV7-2,TGTGCCAGCAGCTTAGGGACAGGGGGCTTAGAAAAACTGTTTTTT,CASSLGTGGLEKLFF
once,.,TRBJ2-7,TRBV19,TGTGCCAGTAGGGCAGGGTACGAGCAGTACTTC,CASRAGYEQYF
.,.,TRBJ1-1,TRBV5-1,TGCGCCAGCAGCTTGGGGGGCAGGGTAAACACTGAAGCTTTCTTT,CASSLGGRVNTEAFF
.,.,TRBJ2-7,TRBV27,TGTGCCAGCAGCACAGGCTCGACCTACGAGCAGTACTTC,CASSTGSTYEQYF
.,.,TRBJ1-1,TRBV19,TGTGCCAGTAGTATACAGGGTCGGACTGAAGCTTTCTTT,CASSIQGRTEAFF
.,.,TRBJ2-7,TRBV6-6,TGTGCCAGCAGCTCCGGGACTTTCCCCTACGAGCAGTACTTC,CASSSGTFPYEQYF
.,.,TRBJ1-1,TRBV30,TGTGCCTTAGGGGGGGCCGTGGAAGCTTTCTTT,CALGGAVEAFF
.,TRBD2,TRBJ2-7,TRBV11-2,TGTGCCAGCAGCTTAGCCTGGACTAGCAGTTACGAGCAGTACTTC,CASSLAWTSSYEQYF
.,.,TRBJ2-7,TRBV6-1,TGTGCCGCACGAGAATCCGCACTCTACGAGCAGTACTTC,CAARESALYEQYF
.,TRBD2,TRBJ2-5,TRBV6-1,TGTGCCAGCAGTGAAGCCGGGGGGAGAGAGACCCAGTACTTC,CASSEAGGRETQYF
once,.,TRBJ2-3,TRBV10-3,TGTGCCATCAGTGCACAGGGCATTATCACAGATACGCAGTATTTT,CAISAQGIITDTQYF
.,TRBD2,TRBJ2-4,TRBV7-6,TGTGCCAGCAGCCGCCTCTCGGGAGGGGCCAAAAACATTCAGTACTTC,CASSRLSGGAKNIQYF
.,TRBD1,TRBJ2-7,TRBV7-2,TGTGCCAGCAGCTTTACAGGGGTGAACGAGCAGTACTTC,CASSFTGVNEQYF
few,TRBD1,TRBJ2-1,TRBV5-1,TGCGCCAGCAGCTTAGACAGGGGTGGTGAGCAGTTCTTC,CASSLDRGGEQFF
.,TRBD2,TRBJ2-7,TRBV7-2,TGTGCCAGCAGCCTCGGGACTAGCGGGAGTGGCGAGCAGTACTTC,CASSLGTSGSGEQYF
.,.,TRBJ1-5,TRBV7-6,TGTGCCAGCAGCTTAGAACCAGGGGCTCAGCCCCAGCATTTT,CASSLEPGAQPQHF
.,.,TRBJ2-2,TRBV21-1,TGTGCCAGCAGCAAGATGGGACAGGGGGCTGGCAACACCGGGGAGCTGTTTTTT,CASSKMGQGAGNTGELFF
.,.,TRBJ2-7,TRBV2,TGTGCCAGCGTACTACGGGACGAGCAGTACTTC,CASVLRDEQYF
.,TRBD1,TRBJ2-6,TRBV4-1,TGCGCCAGCAGCCCTCGACAGGGGTCCTACTCTGGGGCCAACGTCCTGACTTTC,CASSPRQGSYSGANVLTF
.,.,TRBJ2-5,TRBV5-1,TGCGCCAGCAGCTCAAGTAGCGGACAAGAGACCCAGTACTTC,CASSSSSGQETQYF
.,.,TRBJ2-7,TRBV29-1,TGCAGCGTTAAGATATCCCAGGGCTACGAGCAGTACTTC,CSVKISQGYEQYF
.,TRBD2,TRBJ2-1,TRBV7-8,TGTGCCAGCAGCCCCGTTTCGACTAGCGGGAGGGGGCTCGGGAATGAGCAGTTCTTC,CASSPVSTSGRGLGNEQFF
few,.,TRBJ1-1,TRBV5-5,TGTGCCAGCAGCTCAACGGTGAACACTGAAGCTTTCTTT,CASSSTVNTEAFF
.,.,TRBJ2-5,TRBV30,TGTGCCTGGAGTGTACTTCGGGGGGCGGAGACCCAGTACTTC,CAWSVLRGAETQYF
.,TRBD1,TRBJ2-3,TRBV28,TGTGCCAGCAGTTATACCGGGACAGCGGCAGATACGCAGTATTTT,CASSYTGTAADTQYF
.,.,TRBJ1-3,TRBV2,TGTGCCAGCAGCCCACTGTCCTCTGGAAACACCATATATTTT,CASSPLSSGNTIYF
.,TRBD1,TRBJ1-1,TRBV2,TGTGCCAGCAGTACGCCCGGGGACAGGGGCCAGAACACTGAAGCTTTCTTT,CASSTPGDRGQNTEAFF
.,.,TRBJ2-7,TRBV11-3,TGTGCCAGCAGGTACCTAGGACAGACTGTCTACGAGCAGTACTTC,CASRYLGQTVYEQYF
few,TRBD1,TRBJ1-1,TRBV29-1,TGCAGCGCCGAACCAGGGACAGGGGCTGAAGCTTTCTTT,CSAEPGTGAEAFF
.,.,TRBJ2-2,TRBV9,TGTGCCAGCAGCGTACGAGGACAGACAAACACCGGGGAGCTGTTTTTT,CASSVRGQTNTGELFF
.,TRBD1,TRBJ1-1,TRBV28,TGTGCCAGCAGTCGTCCGGGACAGGGTGTATTGGAGACTGAAGCTTTCTTT,CASSRPGQGVLETEAFF
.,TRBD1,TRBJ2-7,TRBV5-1,TGCGCCAGCAGCCAAGGACAGGGGGCCACCTACGAGCAGTACTTC,CASSQGQGATYEQYF
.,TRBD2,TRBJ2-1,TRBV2,TGTGCCAGCAGTGGTCTAGCGGGAAACAATGAGCAGTTCTTC,CASSGLAGNNEQFF
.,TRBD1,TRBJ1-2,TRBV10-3,TGTGCCATCAGTGAGCGGACAGGGGATGGCGGCTACACCTTC,CAISERTGDGGYTF
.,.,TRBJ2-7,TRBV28,TGTGCCAGCAGTTTAAGCAGGGCCTACGGGCAGTACTTC,CASSLSRAYGQYF
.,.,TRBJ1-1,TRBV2,TGTGCCAGCAGACCGACAATTTCTAACACTGAAGCTTTCTTT,CASRPTISNTEAFF
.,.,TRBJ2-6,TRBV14,TGTGCCAGCAGCCGGACCTCGGAGGACAGCAACGTCCTGACTTTC,CASSRTSEDSNVLTF
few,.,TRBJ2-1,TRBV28,TGTGCCAGCAGTACTTACTCCGGGAATATTTTAGTCAATGAGCAGTTCTTC,CASSTYSGNILVNEQFF
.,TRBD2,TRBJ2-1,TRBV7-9,TGTGCCAGCAGCCGACTAGCGGGGATTAACGATGAGCAGTTCTTC,CASSRLAGINDEQFF